The 29 T cell receptor beta chains below come from one sample, sequenced in a study of cytomegalovirus exposure and HLA in healthy donors. In the PCR, 60 Vbeta and 13 Jbeta primers were used. Assay: immunoSEQ multiplex PCR; the TCRdb copy retains only in-frame clones and omits some. The sample carries about 150,000 clones, about three quarters recorded once. Sequencing was performed on PBMCs. The receptors come from a man aged 40-49 years in good health and CMV-seropositive.

The chain is built from TRBV6-5 and TRBJ1-1, with unresolved D. The germline V gene encodes CDR1 MNHEY and CDR2 SVGAGI. The CDR3 runs to 13 residues. The V gene lost 0 bases and the J gene lost 4 bases, with 6 bases spanning the gap. As DNA, the CDR3 is TGTGCCAGCAGTTACTCAGGAGTCACTGAAGCTTTCTTT. Amino acids: CASSYSGVTEAFF.

The V and J genes are TRBV10-2 and TRBJ2-7, with a weak D call TRBD1 (6 bases). Trimming removed 4 bases from V and 2 bases from J, with 9 bases in between. Germline assignment: CDR1 WSHSY and CDR2 SAAADI. CDR3 length: 13 amino acids. The CDR3 DNA sequence: TGCGCCAGCAGTGCCGGACAGACCTACGAGCAGTACTTC. This sequence encodes CASSAGQTYEQYF.

In this sample, this clone turned up once. This same CDR3 is encoded by further DNA sequences in the sample. This chain connects TRBV29-1 to TRBJ2-3, with D tentatively TRBD2 (5 bases). The CDR3 consists of 14 residues. Germline values: CDR1 SQVTM, CDR2 ANQGSEA. V was cut by 6 bases and J by 5 bases, with 18 bases left in between. CDR3 region: CSVWLRGLKDTQYF. DNA of the CDR3: TGCAGCGTGTGGTTGCGAGGGTTAAAAGATACGCAGTATTTT.

The chain combines TRBV18 with TRBJ1-1; 8 nucleotides agree with TRBD1. This CDR3 has 15 residues. V lost 3 bases, J lost 6 bases, and 9 bases stayed unmatched. Germline CDR1 is KGHSH and CDR2 is LQKENI. The CDR3 is CASSPGQGGVSEAFF. The CDR3 bases are TGTGCCAGCTCACCTGGACAGGGTGGTGTCTCTGAAGCTTTCTTT.

This clone was picked up many times. This rearrangement joins TRBV11-2 to TRBJ2-1; D remains unclear. This CDR3 has 13 residues. Between the trimmed V and J ends, which lost 7 bases and 4 bases, there was a span of 11 bases. The germline V gene has CDR1 SGHAT and CDR2 FQNNGV. CDR3 bases: TGTGCCAGCACCCCTGAGGATTACAATGAGCAGTTCTTC. This gives the protein CASTPEDYNEQFF.

The gene calls are TRBV28 and TRBJ2-3; a possible D gene is TRBD2 (7 bases). Germline V lookup: CDR1 MDHEN, CDR2 SYDVKM. V was shortened by 8 bases and J by 3 bases, with 24 bases between the two germline ends. The CDR3 contains 17 residues. The CDR3 here is CASLPTARGRLTDTQYF. CDR3 DNA: TGTGCCAGCCTCCCTACCGCGCGGGGGCGCCTAACAGATACGCAGTATTTT.

This chain links TRBV5-4 with TRBJ2-7, with 8 positions matching TRBD2. The J segment lost 7 bases and the V segment lost 6 bases, leaving 21 bases of the junction unmatched. The CDR3 sequence is 17 residues long. Germline-derived CDR1 and CDR2 are SGHNT and YYREEE (reference sequence). CDR3 sequence reads: CASTKRLAGPGLGEQYF. The DNA for the CDR3 is TGTGCCAGCACCAAGAGGTTAGCGGGACCGGGTTTGGGGGAGCAGTACTTC.

The chain couples TRBV5-5 to TRBJ2-5, with D possibly being TRBD2 (6 bases). The length of the CDR3 is 14 residues. Germline values: CDR1 SGHKS, CDR2 YYEKEE (reference sequence). Between the trimmed V and J ends, which lost 5 bases and 4 bases, there was a span of 15 bases. CDR3: CASRRDFGVETQYF. The CDR3 nucleotides are TGTGCCAGCAGGCGGGACTTTGGAGTAGAGACCCAGTACTTC.

This clone was picked up one time. The chain employs TRBV30 and TRBJ1-4; D is possibly TRBD1 (5 bases). Per the germline V gene, CDR1 is GTSNPN and CDR2 is SVGIG (reference sequence). V lost 2 bases to trimming and J lost 7 bases, with 20 bases between them. This CDR3 comprises 16 residues. The CDR3 region is CAWSWGRVRLSEKLFF. CDR3 in DNA: TGTGCCTGGAGTTGGGGCAGGGTTAGATTGAGTGAAAAACTGTTTTTT.

This clone came up a few times. This chain joins TRBV7-9 and TRBJ2-5; no clear D. The V end lost 7 bases, the J end lost 2 bases, and 2 bases lay between the germline ends. The V gene's germline CDR1 is SEHNR and CDR2 FQNEAQ (reference sequence). The CDR3 covers 10 residues. The chain's CDR3 is CASTQETQYF. CDR3 bases: TGTGCCAGCACACAAGAGACCCAGTACTTC.

The gene calls are TRBV28 and TRBJ2-7; TRBD2 matches 10 bases. Germline loops: CDR1 MDHEN, CDR2 SYDVKM. The CDR3 extends over 16 amino acids. The J segment lost 1 base and the V segment lost 3 bases, leaving 6 bases of the junction unmatched. CDR3 in amino acids: CASSFRALAGSYEQYF. The CDR3 nucleotides are TGTGCCAGCAGTTTTAGGGCACTAGCGGGATCCTACGAGCAGTACTTC.

This clone was observed once. An end of the junction differs from the germline gene, which may be a read error. This chain joins TRBV6-5 and TRBJ1-4, with TRBD1 as a possible D gene (6 bases). Germline values: CDR1 MNHEY, CDR2 SVGAGI. CDR3 length equals 15 residues. DNA of the CDR3: TGTGCCAGCAGTTCCCCAGGGGAGGGGAATGAGAAACTGTTTTTT. This sequence encodes CASSSPGEGNEKLFF.

The chain employs TRBV28 and TRBJ2-7, with a possible D match to TRBD2 (6 bases). CDR3 length equals 17 residues. Trimming pared 1 base from V and 5 bases from J, leaving 21 bases between. The germline CDR1 and CDR2 sequences are MDHEN and SYDVKM. The DNA for the CDR3 is TGTGCCAGCAGTTTATATTCCCCAATCCAGGGAGGACACGAGCAGTACTTC. It translates to CASSLYSPIQGGHEQYF.

The rearrangement uses TRBV19 and TRBJ2-7; 10 bases align to TRBD1. The CDR3 runs to 14 residues. V lost 6 bases and J lost 3; bases outside the gene matches: 5. Germline CDR1 is LNHDA and CDR2 is SQIVND (reference sequence). The CDR3, as DNA: TGTGCCAGTAGCGCCGGGACAGGGGACTACGAGCAGTACTTC. It is translated as CASSAGTGDYEQYF.

This clone was seen a handful of times. The rearrangement links TRBV27 to TRBJ2-6; D not certain. CDR1 is MNHEY, CDR2 SMNVEV, per germline (reference sequence). Trimming took off 3 bases at V and 2 bases at J, with 14 bases between the two ends. The CDR3 extends over 17 amino acids. CDR3 residues: CASSFRISPAGANVLTF. CDR3 DNA: TGTGCCAGCAGTTTCCGCATTAGCCCCGCTGGGGCCAACGTCCTGACTTTC.

The rearrangement links TRBV5-5 to TRBJ2-5; 10 nucleotides match TRBD2. The CDR3 length is 13 residues. V gave up 4 bases and J gave up 3 bases; unmatched junction bases: 0. The germline gives CDR1 SGHKS, CDR2 YYEKEE (reference sequence). The CDR3 reads CASSGLAEETQYF. For the CDR3, the DNA is TGTGCCAGCAGCGGACTAGCGGAAGAGACCCAGTACTTC.

The chain has TRBV19 and TRBJ2-4; TRBD2 matches at 8 bases. The trim removed 3 bases at V and 0 bases at J, leaving 1 base unmatched. CDR1 is LNHDA, CDR2 SQIVND, per germline (reference sequence). The CDR3 is 15 residues long. In nucleotides, the CDR3 is TGTGCCAGTAGTATCCTAGCGGGAGCCAAAAACATTCAGTACTTC. Protein product: CASSILAGAKNIQYF.

This clone was observed a few times. J is TRBJ2-1 and V is TRBV28; the match to TRBD2 covers 7 bases. V gave up 5 bases and J gave up 3 bases; unmatched junction bases: 13. CDR1 MDHEN and CDR2 SYDVKM come from the germline V gene. This CDR3 is 17 amino acids long. CDR3 sequence reads: CASSTLSWTRDYNEQFF. CDR3 DNA: TGTGCCAGCAGTACCCTTTCATGGACTAGAGACTACAATGAGCAGTTCTTC.

The V and J genes are TRBV4-2 and TRBJ1-2, with a tentative D call TRBD1 (6 bases). The CDR3 spans 16 residues. Germline CDR1 LGHNA, CDR2 YNFKEQ. Deletions cut 4 bases from V and 0 bases from J, with 15 bases between. The CDR3 spells CASSPGQTTANYGYTF. The CDR3 region has the DNA TGTGCCAGCAGCCCAGGACAGACCACAGCTAACTATGGCTACACCTTC.

CDR3 region: CASREDRNTGELFF. The CDR3 coding sequence is TGTGCCAGCAGAGAAGACAGAAACACCGGGGAGCTGTTTTTT. The chain uses TRBV27 and TRBJ2-2, with D maybe TRBD1 (5 bases). The CDR3 covers 14 residues. Trimming removed 6 bases from V and 2 bases from J, with 10 bases in between. The germline V gene has CDR1 MNHEY and CDR2 SMNVEV (reference sequence).

The rearrangement links TRBV4-3 to TRBJ2-2, with 8 positions matching TRBD2. Germline trimming cut 4 bases from V and 4 bases from J; bases unmatched to any gene: 8. Germline CDR1 is LGHNA and CDR2 is YSLEER. The CDR3 has 16 amino acids. CDR3 sequence (DNA): TGCGCCAGCAGCCTAGAACTAGCGGACCTCACCGGGGAGCTGTTTTTT. Encoded protein: CASSLELADLTGELFF.

The chain links TRBV5-5 to TRBJ2-1; 12 bases fit TRBD2. J gave up 8 bases and V 4 bases, and 4 bases lay outside the gene matches. Germline V lookup: CDR1 SGHKS, CDR2 YYEKEE (reference sequence). This CDR3 comprises 14 residues. The CDR3: CASSQTSGSHEQFF. As DNA, the CDR3 is TGTGCCAGCAGCCAGACTAGCGGGAGTCATGAGCAGTTCTTC.

This sequence joins TRBV20-1 and TRBJ2-5; possibly TRBD2 for D (5 bases). The V end lost 6 bases, the J end lost 1 base, and 6 bases lay between the germline ends. The CDR3 sequence is 11 residues long. The germline CDR1 and CDR2 sequences are DFQATT and SNEGSKA (reference sequence). In DNA, the CDR3 is TGCAGTGCCCGGGGCCAAGAGACCCAGTACTTC. This sequence encodes CSARGQETQYF.

The chain recombines TRBV5-1 with TRBJ2-7; maybe TRBD2 (6 bases). The ends were cut back, 4 bases at V and 6 bases at J, with 11 bases in the middle. The CDR3 has 12 amino acids. CDR1 is SGHRS, CDR2 YFSETQ, per germline. Written as DNA, the CDR3 is TGCGCCAGCAGCCCGGTGGAGGGCGAGCAGTACTTC. It yields the protein CASSPVEGEQYF.

J is TRBJ2-5 and V is TRBV5-4; weak D call: TRBD2 (6 bases). The assigned J gene may be wrong: the sequence end matches TRBJ2-7 better. CDR3 length: 14 residues. The germline V gene has CDR1 SGHNT and CDR2 YYREEE (reference sequence). The CDR3 protein is CASSPPGTRYEQYF. In DNA form, the CDR3 reads TGTGCCAGCAGCCCGCCGGGGACTCGGTACGAGCAGTACTTC.

The chain links TRBV5-1 to TRBJ1-2; D might be TRBD1 (6 bases). The CDR3 is 14 residues long. Trimming took off 1 base at V and 8 bases at J, with 15 bases between the two ends. CDR1 and CDR2 (germline): SGHRS, YFSETQ. The chain's CDR3 is CASSLLPGDFGYTF. The DNA of the CDR3 is TGCGCCAGCAGCTTGCTCCCAGGGGATTTCGGCTACACCTTC.

The chain joins TRBV7-9 to TRBJ2-5; 7 bases fit TRBD2. The CDR3 is 17 residues long. The germline V gene encodes CDR1 SEHNR and CDR2 FQNEAQ (reference sequence). V gave up 5 bases and J gave up 2 bases; unmatched junction bases: 14. The CDR3, as DNA: TGTGCCAGCAGCCGGAAAGGAGCGGGGCGCTTACAAGAGACCCAGTACTTC. Translating gives CASSRKGAGRLQETQYF.

V usage is TRBV4-2 and J usage is TRBJ2-4; 7 bases are shared with TRBD2. The CDR3 contains 16 residues. The J segment lost 12 bases and the V segment lost 0 bases, leaving 14 bases of the junction unmatched. CDR1 and CDR2 from the germline V gene are LGHNA and YNFKEQ. CDR3 in amino acids: CASSQELGPGRVSQYF. The CDR3 DNA reads as TGTGCCAGCAGCCAAGAACTGGGGCCGGGGAGGGTCAGTCAGTACTTC.

The sample holds a few counts of this clone. The V gene is TRBV29-1, the J gene TRBJ2-7, with 7 bases matching TRBD2. Per germline, CDR1 SQVTM and CDR2 ANQGSEA. The CDR3 length is 13 residues. Trimming cost V 6 bases and J 5 bases; bases outside gene matches: 10. The CDR3 region has the DNA TGCAGCGTCCATAAGGGGAGGGGACACGAGCAGTACTTC. As protein: CSVHKGRGHEQYF.